This record concerns one T cell receptor (beta chain) sequence. The antigen this receptor binds is unknown. Nothing much larger sits one base from this clone, and base qualities are not available. The CDR3 sequence holds 14 residues, the cysteine and phenylalanine included. The CDR3 DNA has 42 bases and is translated from base 1. V is shortened by 8 bases, J by 2 bases, and the region joining them spans 14 bases. From a lookup of the germline V gene, CDR1 and CDR2 are SGHTA and FQGTGA. Library preparation was by the immunoSEQ multiplex PCR assay. TCRdb's version of the immuneACCESS table is confined to in-frame rearrangements and falls short of the full clone set. An unresolved V gene accounts for under half of the shortfall where checked; the remainder is of unknown origin. This sample holds about 73,000 clones; more than 85% were observed only once. The top ten hold roughly 4.5% of the sample. This specimen comes from a study of technical replicates of blood from a few donors (dated by TCRdb to about 2017).

The chain is made from TRBV7-3 and TRBJ2-3; no D segment can be confidently identified. Sequenced input: PBMCs. The source is a human donor in good health. Some clones in this sample may be carry-over from other donors' samples. The CDR3 loop reads CASALGHSTDTQYF. The DNA reads TGTGCCAGCGCCCTCGGTCATTCCACAGATACGCAGTATTTT. Supplemented by the reference TRBV7-3 and TRBJ2-3 proteins around the CDR3, the complete variable domain is GAGVSQTPSNKVTEKGKYVELRCDPISGHTALYWYRQSLGQGPEFLIYFQGTGAADDSGLPNDRFFAVRPEGSVSTLKIQRTERGDSAVYLCASALGHSTDTQYFGPGTRLTVL.